The present entry profiles one TCR beta chain with its context. The data originate from a study of PD-L1 blockade in urothelial cancer. Study at large: Atezolizumab was started by patients at some point between 2014 and 2016 at 1,200 mg intravenously every 3 weeks. Once treatment had started, blood was analyzed at 3 weeks (second dose) and again at 6 weeks. When blood samples were assessed, the median T cell count was 120,000 to 150,000.

Sequenced by immunoSEQ multiplex PCR; TCRdb stores in-frame clones only, minus some. Here the sample spans around 30,000 clones, about 89% being singletons. Germline V gene data show CDR1 as SEHNR and CDR2 as FQNEAQ (reference sequence). CDR3 length: 16 residues. The V gene lost 3 bases and the J gene lost 1 base, with 15 bases spanning the gap. V is TRBV7-9 and J is TRBJ1-1; D is uncertain. The receptor comes from a man aged 45 to 65 with urothelial cancer. This specimen consisted of PBMCs, obtained around atezolizumab (anti-PD-L1) treatment. CDR3 coding DNA: TGTGCCAGCAGCTTTTCGGGTGGAAGAGGGAACACTGAAGCTTTCTTT. Translation: CASSFSGGRGNTEAFF.